The clone carrying this T cell receptor beta chain was seen repeatedly, ten times or more. MiXCR, applied by TCRdb to the reads, yields one record per CDR3 protein. This sample yields roughly 20,000 distinct CDR3 sequences, of which 20% to 25% are seen a single time; around 4.1% belongs to the top ten. The CDR3 runs 16 residues. Germline V CDR1 and CDR2: DFQATT, SNEGSKA (reference sequence). Trimming pared 7 bases from V and 4 bases from J, leaving 23 bases between. This specimen belongs to a study of lung T cells in sarcoidosis with Löfgren's syndrome. This receptor was identified in a human donor with sarcoidosis (Löfgren's syndrome or another form), or a control subject (not recorded which). The chain couples TRBV20-1 to TRBJ2-1; TRBD2 is a possible D gene (5 bases). Sample: CD4+ T cells from PBMCs. The CDR3 sequence: CSVETPSGGPYNEQFF. The CDR3 coding sequence is TGCAGTGTTGAGACCCCATCGGGCGGGCCTTACAATGAGCAGTTCTTC.